This T cell receptor beta chain was captured by sequencing in a study of identifying expanded T cells in peripheral blood. Study-level results: Technical replicates showed around 1.3 changed clones; approximately 2 weeks about 16.4; four weeks 19. Across healthy donors, higher total template counts meant significantly greater roughly 2-week count variance.

The germline gives CDR1 SGHNT, CDR2 YYREEE (reference sequence). The CDR3 is 14 residues long. Trimming stripped 4 bases from V and 5 bases from J, with 15 bases between. With respect to this clone: Antigen specificity is unknown.

Healthy donors had no documented immune events, such as infections, while sampled. The method was immunoSEQ multiplex PCR; TCRdb's version includes in-frame clones alone and lacks a portion of them. This sample has tens of thousands of clones, with around 86% found just once. This TCR was sampled from a person aged 18-70 years in good health. The sequenced sample was blood. The chain employs TRBV5-4 and TRBJ2-5; D not certain. CDR3 nucleotides: TGTGCCAGCAGCGCAGAAAAAATCAGGGAGACCCAGTACTTC. Its translation is CASSAEKIRETQYF.